The 32 T cell receptor beta chains listed next were all sequenced from one sample in a study of neurological immune-mediated disorders. One entry per CDR3 protein results from TCRdb running MiXCR on the 5' RACE reads. The profile covers 50,000 to 80,000 distinct CDR3 sequences, with roughly 3.2% appearing a single time and about 3.5% taken by the ten largest. Sequencing used PBMCs. These receptors originate from a man between 40 and 49 years old with multiple sclerosis.

Ten or more counts support this clonotype. The chain employs TRBV5-1 and TRBJ2-6; possibly TRBD1 for D (6 bases). V was pared by 1 base and J by 0 bases, with 11 bases between. This CDR3 contains 17 residues. The germline gives CDR1 SGHRS, CDR2 YFSETQ. The CDR3 region is CASSLFVQGSGANVLTF. The CDR3 nucleotides are TGCGCCAGCAGCTTGTTCGTACAGGGCTCTGGGGCCAACGTCCTGACTTTC.

This clonotype was seen at least ten times. The chain carries TRBV3-1 and TRBJ2-7; the match to TRBD2 covers 13 bases. The CDR3 consists of 16 residues. J was trimmed by 1 base and V by 5 bases; bases with no gene match: 5. Germline CDR1 and CDR2: LGHDT and YNNKEL (reference sequence). The DNA of the CDR3 is TGTGCCAGCAGCTTAGGACTAGCGGGAGTATCCTACGAGCAGTACTTC. The encoded protein is CASSLGLAGVSYEQYF.

This clonotype was seen a handful of times. The chain has TRBV28 and TRBJ1-2; no definite D call. CDR1 and CDR2 from the germline V gene are MDHEN and SYDVKM. The CDR3 has 14 amino acids. Trimming removed 5 bases from V and 7 bases from J, with 17 bases in between. The chain's CDR3 is CASSTPTDSFGYTF. For the CDR3, the DNA is TGTGCCAGCAGTACCCCGACGGACTCCTTTGGCTACACCTTC.

This clonotype was recorded at least ten times. The chain combines TRBV11-2 with TRBJ1-1; D may be TRBD1 (6 bases). From germline, CDR1 is SGHAT and CDR2 FQNNGV. Deletions cut 1 base from V and 3 bases from J, with 12 bases between. This CDR3 comprises 15 residues. CDR3 amino acids: CASSLGSKGDTEAFF. CDR3 nucleotides: TGTGCCAGCAGCTTAGGCTCAAAGGGGGACACTGAAGCTTTCTTT.

This clonotype showed up many times. The chain has TRBV20-1 and TRBJ2-7; tentative D call: TRBD1 (5 bases). Trimming left V 0 bases short and J 6 bases short, with 15 bases between. The CDR3 is made up of 14 amino acids. CDR1 is DFQATT, CDR2 SNEGSKA, per germline (reference sequence). CDR3 DNA sequence: TGCAGTGCTAGAGATAGGCGACAGTTTCTCGAGCAGTACTTC. This translates into CSARDRRQFLEQYF.

The sample holds many counts of this clonotype. In nucleotides, the CDR3 is TGTGCCATCAGTGGACATAACACCGGGGAGCTGTTTTTT. Residues: CAISGHNTGELFF. This chain links TRBV10-3 with TRBJ2-2; D gene ambiguous. The V gene's germline CDR1 is ENHRY and CDR2 SYGVKD. CDR3 length: 13 amino acids. V was cut by 4 bases and J by 2 bases, with 5 bases left in between.

This clonotype has at least ten counts. The V call is TRBV24-1, the J call TRBJ2-3, with TRBD1 as a possible D gene (5 bases). CDR1 and CDR2 from the germline V gene are KGHDR and SFDVKD. The CDR3 spans 15 residues. Trimming removed 4 bases from V and 8 bases from J, with 18 bases in between. The CDR3 sequence: CATSDTPTVPPTQYF. The CDR3 DNA reads TGTGCCACCAGTGACACACCGACAGTTCCCCCTACGCAGTATTTT.

This clonotype was detected many times. The chain links TRBV6-6 to TRBJ2-4; the D is unclear. The germline V gene encodes CDR1 MNHNY and CDR2 SVGAGI (reference sequence). The CDR3 length is 16 residues. V was clipped by 2 bases and J by 0 bases, with 11 bases between them. This CDR3 is CASSYPAEIAKNIQYF. In DNA form, the CDR3 reads TGTGCCAGCAGTTACCCAGCAGAGATAGCCAAAAACATTCAGTACTTC.

Many counts were recorded for this clonotype. CDR3 residues: CSASRTDTQYF. In DNA, the CDR3 is TGCAGTGCTTCCCGCACAGATACGCAGTATTTT. This rearrangement joins TRBV20-1 to TRBJ2-3; the D is unclear. In germline, CDR1 is DFQATT, CDR2 SNEGSKA (reference sequence). The CDR3 length is 11 residues. V was clipped by 5 bases and J by 1 base, with 4 bases between them.

This clonotype was seen a few times. This could be a read error, since a much larger clone is one nucleotide away. The V and J genes are TRBV5-1 and TRBJ1-1; D gene uncertain. Germline V gives CDR1 SGHRS, CDR2 YFSETQ. V dropped 5 bases and J dropped 4 bases, with 18 bases sitting between them. This CDR3 region has 15 residues. This chain's CDR3 is CASSYSTAASTEAFF. The CDR3 coding sequence is TGCGCCAGCAGTTATTCGACGGCGGCGAGCACTGAAGCTTTCTTT. Full variable domain (rest looked up from reference TRBV5-1 and TRBJ1-1): KAGVTQTPRYLIKTRGQQVTLSCSPISGHRSVSWYQQTPGQGLQFLFEYFSETQRNKGNFPGRFSGRQFSNSRSEMNVSTLELGDSALYLCASSYSTAASTEAFFGQGTRLTVV.

This clonotype was detected many times. V is TRBV2 and J is TRBJ2-7; D gene unclear. The CDR3 sequence is 15 residues long. CDR1 SNHLY and CDR2 FYNNEI come from the germline V gene. V gave up 4 bases and J gave up 0 bases, with 13 bases separating them. The chain's CDR3 is CASSAAPVTSYEQYF. Here the CDR3 DNA reads TGTGCCAGCAGTGCGGCCCCCGTTACCTCCTACGAGCAGTACTTC.

The table lists this clonotype with many counts. This rearrangement joins TRBV6-5 to TRBJ1-6, with 7 bases identical to TRBD1. J gave up 7 bases and V 6 bases, and 15 bases lay outside the gene matches. The CDR3 loop spans 17 amino acids. Germline CDR1 reads MNHEY; CDR2 reads SVGAGI. The CDR3: CASSQSVRDRKNSPLHF. CDR3 nucleotide sequence: TGTGCCAGCAGCCAATCCGTCCGGGACAGAAAGAATTCACCCCTCCACTTT.

At least ten counts were recorded for this clonotype. This chain joins TRBV5-6 and TRBJ1-2; possibly TRBD1 for D (5 bases). The CDR3 is 13 amino acids. CDR1 is SGHDT and CDR2 is YYEEEE in the germline V gene. Trimming removed 4 bases from V and 4 bases from J, with 11 bases in between. CDR3 bases: TGTGCCAGCAGCCCCAGGGCGAGCTATGGCTACACCTTC. Its protein product is CASSPRASYGYTF.

This clonotype was found many times. This chain joins TRBV9 and TRBJ2-2; unclear D gene. Trimming left V 0 bases short and J 3 bases short, with 12 bases between. CDR1 is SGDLS, CDR2 YYNGEE, per germline. The CDR3 is made up of 16 amino acids. The CDR3: CASSVGGRAHTGELFF. The CDR3 DNA reads TGTGCCAGCAGCGTAGGAGGTAGGGCTCACACCGGGGAGCTGTTTTTT.

This clonotype was picked up a small number of times. A read error may account for a junction end that differs from germline. V gene TRBV7-9 combines with J gene TRBJ2-7; perhaps TRBD2 as D (6 bases). This CDR3 comprises 12 residues. Germline V gene sequence: CDR1 SEHNR, CDR2 FQNEAQ (reference sequence). The CDR3 coding sequence is TGTGACAGCAGCAAAATGCGGGATTGGCAGTACTTC. Protein: CDSSKMRDWQYF.

This clonotype was counted at least ten times. The chain is built from TRBV5-1 and TRBJ2-1; the D call may be TRBD1 or TRBD2 (6 bases each). Between the trimmed V and J ends, which lost 3 bases and 9 bases, there was a span of 10 bases. The CDR3 is 12 amino acids. Germline CDR1 SGHRS, CDR2 YFSETQ. CDR3 DNA: TGCGCCAGCAGCTCTGGGGGGCGTGAGCAGTTCTTC. Its translation is CASSSGGREQFF.

This clonotype was seen ten or more times. V usage is TRBV20-1 and J usage is TRBJ1-6; D is uncertain. V lost 7 bases to trimming and J lost 0 bases, with 10 bases between them. The germline CDR1 and CDR2 sequences are DFQATT and SNEGSKA (reference sequence). The CDR3 has 14 amino acids. CDR3 bases: TGCAGTGTTCCCGATAGCTCCTATAATTCACCCCTCCACTTT. It codes for CSVPDSSYNSPLHF.

The CDR3 DNA follows: TGTGCCTGGGGGGCCCTTGTCACATACACAGATACGCAGTATTTT. As protein: CAWGALVTYTDTQYF. V and J are TRBV30 and TRBJ2-3; a possible D gene is TRBD1 (5 bases). In germline, CDR1 is GTSNPN, CDR2 SVGIG (reference sequence). V was trimmed by 5 bases and J by 2 bases, leaving 17 bases between them. CDR3 length: 15 amino acids. The whole variable domain, remainder taken from reference TRBV30 and TRBJ2-3, is SQTIHQWPATLVQPVGSPLSLECTVEGTSNPNLYWYRQAAGRGLQLLFYSVGIGQISSEVPQNLSASRPQDRQFILSSKKLLLSDSGFYLCAWGALVTYTDTQYFGPGTRLTVL.

This clonotype was detected ten times or more. The V gene is TRBV29-1, the J gene TRBJ2-1; 10 bases are a match to TRBD2. The CDR3 has 12 residues. Looked up from germline, CDR1 is SQVTM and CDR2 is ANQGSEA. Trimming removed 7 bases from V and 7 bases from J; junction bases left unmatched: 4. The CDR3 DNA is TGCAGCGCTGGGACTAGCGAAAATGAGCAGTTCTTC. Translating it yields CSAGTSENEQFF.

Worth noting for this clonotype: A clone one base away is much larger, so this may be a read error. In DNA, the CDR3 is TGCAGTGCTAGTTCGCGGGAGGGGGGGAAAATTCAGTACTTC. Translated: CSASSREGGKIQYF. The rearrangement links TRBV20-1 to TRBJ2-4; TRBD2 matches at 9 bases. The CDR3 is 14 amino acids. The V and J ends lost 3 bases and 10 bases, in that order; junction bases with no gene match: 10. Germline CDR1 DFQATT, CDR2 SNEGSKA (reference sequence).

In this sample, this clonotype turned up many times. The rearrangement links TRBV11-2 to TRBJ2-7; D unclear. Germline CDR1 is SGHAT and CDR2 is FQNNGV. Between the trimmed V and J ends, which lost 6 bases and 2 bases, there was a span of 17 bases. The CDR3 is made up of 15 amino acids. The CDR3 here is CASSWPGRTTYEQYF. CDR3 DNA: TGTGCCAGCAGTTGGCCCGGACGCACTACCTACGAGCAGTACTTC.

This clonotype has a count of ten or more. The chain combines TRBV5-1 with TRBJ2-1; the D gene is possibly TRBD1 (6 bases). This CDR3 is built from 15 residues. In germline, CDR1 is SGHRS, CDR2 YFSETQ. Trimming removed 0 bases from V and 9 bases from J, with 16 bases in between. The CDR3: CASSLAVRGWGEQFF. CDR3 DNA sequence: TGCGCCAGCAGCTTGGCGGTCAGGGGATGGGGTGAGCAGTTCTTC.

This clonotype was counted many times. The V call is TRBV5-1, the J call TRBJ2-7, with 7 bases fitting TRBD1. V lost 4 bases and J lost 0; bases outside the gene matches: 4. This CDR3 contains 14 residues. Germline CDR1 SGHRS, CDR2 YFSETQ. CDR3 nucleotide sequence: TGCGCCAGCAGCACGGACAGGAGCTCCTACGAGCAGTACTTC. Translated, it gives CASSTDRSSYEQYF.

This clonotype was recorded many times. This chain uses TRBV12-3 or TRBV12-4 with TRBJ2-1; maybe TRBD2 (6 bases). V lost 6 bases to trimming and J lost 9 bases, with 21 bases between them. This CDR3 has 15 amino acids. CDR3 sequence (DNA): TGTGCCAGCAGCGAGACCGGGACTCCCTCGGGTGAGCAGTTCTTC. The encoded protein is CASSETGTPSGEQFF.

This clonotype was seen ten or more times. This rearrangement joins TRBV27 to TRBJ1-2, with a tentative D call TRBD1 (6 bases). CDR1 and CDR2 from the germline V gene are MNHEY and SMNVEV (reference sequence). Trimming removed 5 bases at V and 5 bases at J, with 18 bases between. This CDR3 spans 15 amino acids. CDR3 nucleotides: TGTGCCAGCAGTCTAAGAGGGGGAAACAATTATGGCTACACCTTC. It is translated as CASSLRGGNNYGYTF.

This clonotype was picked up many times. The chain links TRBV27 to TRBJ2-7; 8 nucleotides align to TRBD1. From germline, CDR1 is MNHEY and CDR2 SMNVEV (reference sequence). The CDR3 is made up of 14 amino acids. The J segment lost 0 bases and the V segment lost 4 bases, leaving 2 bases of the junction unmatched. The CDR3 DNA follows: TGTGCCAGCAGTTCAACAGGGGGCTCCTACGAGCAGTACTTC. Translating it yields CASSSTGGSYEQYF.

The sample holds many counts of this clonotype. V usage is TRBV7-6 and J usage is TRBJ1-3, with D unresolved. The CDR3 covers 15 residues. Germline V gene sequence: CDR1 SGHVS, CDR2 FNYEAQ. V gave up 4 bases and J gave up 0 bases, with 10 bases separating them. CDR3 residues: CASSSARISGNTIYF. Written as DNA, the CDR3 is TGTGCCAGCAGCTCGGCCAGGATCTCTGGAAACACCATATATTTT.

This clonotype was counted many times. This rearrangement joins TRBV3-1 to TRBJ2-5, with D perhaps matching TRBD1 (5 bases). Between the trimmed V and J ends, which lost 4 bases and 5 bases, there was a span of 23 bases. In germline, CDR1 is LGHDT, CDR2 YNNKEL (reference sequence). This CDR3 has 17 residues. The CDR3 here is CASSRVPPFGAGETQYF. Written as DNA, the CDR3 is TGTGCCAGCAGCCGAGTGCCTCCGTTTGGGGCTGGTGAGACCCAGTACTTC.

This clonotype was seen ten or more times. The rearrangement joins TRBV5-1 to TRBJ2-3; D gene unclear. This CDR3 is 14 amino acids long. Germline CDR1 reads SGHRS; CDR2 reads YFSETQ. V lost 0 bases and J 0 bases, leaving 5 bases between the germline ends. The chain's CDR3 is CASSLGSSTDTQYF. Here the CDR3 DNA reads TGCGCCAGCAGCTTGGGCAGTAGCACAGATACGCAGTATTTT.

Many counts were recorded for this clonotype. The J gene is TRBJ2-1, the V gene TRBV4-2; 8 bases agree with TRBD2. Germline values: CDR1 LGHNA, CDR2 YNFKEQ. The CDR3 is 15 amino acids. After removal of 1 base from V and 3 bases from J, the junction contained 2 bases not matched to a gene. In DNA, the CDR3 is TGTGCCAGCAGCCAAGGGCTAGCGGGCTACAATGAGCAGTTCTTC. It encodes CASSQGLAGYNEQFF.

The table lists this clonotype with many counts. The CDR3 DNA is TGTGCCAGCAGTAGTACAGGGGCACCCCTCCACTTT. Its translation is CASSSTGAPLHF. The V gene is TRBV27, the J gene TRBJ1-6; 7 nucleotides match TRBD1. Trimming cost V 5 bases and J 11 bases; bases outside gene matches: 3. This CDR3 is built from 12 residues. Germline CDR1 MNHEY, CDR2 SMNVEV (reference sequence).

This clonotype has a count of ten or more. This sequence joins TRBV5-1 and TRBJ2-1; possible D gene TRBD2, 7 bases. Germline CDR1 and CDR2: SGHRS and YFSETQ. The V end was cut by 0 bases, the J end by 4 bases, with 11 bases between. CDR3 length: 15 amino acids. In DNA, the CDR3 is TGCGCCAGCAGCTTGGTCGCGGGGGCTTACAATGAGCAGTTCTTC. This codes for CASSLVAGAYNEQFF.